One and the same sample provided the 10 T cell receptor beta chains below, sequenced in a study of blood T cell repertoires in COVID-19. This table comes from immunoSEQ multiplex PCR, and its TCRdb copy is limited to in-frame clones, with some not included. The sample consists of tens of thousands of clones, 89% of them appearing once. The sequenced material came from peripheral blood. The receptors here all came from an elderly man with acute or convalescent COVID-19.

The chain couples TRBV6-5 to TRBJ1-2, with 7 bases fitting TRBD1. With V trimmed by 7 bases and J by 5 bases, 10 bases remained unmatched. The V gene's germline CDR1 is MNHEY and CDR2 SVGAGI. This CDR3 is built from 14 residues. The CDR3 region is CASTGDSQNYGYTF. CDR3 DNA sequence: TGTGCCAGCACCGGGGACAGCCAAAATTATGGCTACACCTTC.

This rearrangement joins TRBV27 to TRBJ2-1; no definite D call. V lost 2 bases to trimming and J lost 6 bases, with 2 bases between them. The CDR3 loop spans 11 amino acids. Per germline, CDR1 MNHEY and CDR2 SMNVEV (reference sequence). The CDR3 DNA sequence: TGTGCCAGCAGTTTACGCAATGAGCAGTTCTTC. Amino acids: CASSLRNEQFF.

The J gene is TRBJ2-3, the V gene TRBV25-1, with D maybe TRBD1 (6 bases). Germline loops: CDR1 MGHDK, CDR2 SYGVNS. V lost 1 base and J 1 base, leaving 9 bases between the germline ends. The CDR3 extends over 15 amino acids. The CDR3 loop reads CASSELDSRTDTQYF. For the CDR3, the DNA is TGTGCCAGCAGTGAATTGGACAGCCGCACAGATACGCAGTATTTT.

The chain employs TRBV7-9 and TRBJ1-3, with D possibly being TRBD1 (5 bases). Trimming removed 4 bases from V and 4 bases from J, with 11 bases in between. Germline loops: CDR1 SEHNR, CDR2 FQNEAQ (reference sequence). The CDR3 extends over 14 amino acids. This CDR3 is CASSSPGSGNTIYF. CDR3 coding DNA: TGTGCCAGCAGCTCCCCAGGGTCGGGAAACACCATATATTTT.

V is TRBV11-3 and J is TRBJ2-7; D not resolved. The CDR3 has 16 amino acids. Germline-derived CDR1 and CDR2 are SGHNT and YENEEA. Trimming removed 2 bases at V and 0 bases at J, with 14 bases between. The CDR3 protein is CASSLRQTRPSYEQYF. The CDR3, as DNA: TGTGCCAGCAGCTTACGTCAGACTCGGCCCTCCTACGAGCAGTACTTC.

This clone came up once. CDR3 residues: CATKGGNYGYTF. CDR3 in DNA: TGTGCCACTAAGGGGGGGAACTATGGCTACACCTTC. The chain is built from TRBV11-2 and TRBJ1-2, with D possibly being TRBD1 (6 bases). The CDR3 covers 12 residues. The V end lost 10 bases, the J end lost 2 bases, and 11 bases lay between the germline ends. Germline V gene lookup returns CDR1 SGHAT and CDR2 FQNNGV.

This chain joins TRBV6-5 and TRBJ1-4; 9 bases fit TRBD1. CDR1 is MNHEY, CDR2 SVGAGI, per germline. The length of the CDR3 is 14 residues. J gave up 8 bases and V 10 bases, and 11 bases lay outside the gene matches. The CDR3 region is CATSPGTGNEKLFF. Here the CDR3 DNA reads TGTGCCACCTCCCCCGGGACAGGGAACGAAAAACTGTTTTTT.

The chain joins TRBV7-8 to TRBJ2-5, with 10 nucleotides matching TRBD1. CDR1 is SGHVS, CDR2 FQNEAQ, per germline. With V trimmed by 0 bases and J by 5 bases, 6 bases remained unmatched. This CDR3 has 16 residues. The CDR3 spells CASSLARQGAFETQYF. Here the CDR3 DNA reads TGTGCCAGCAGCTTAGCGAGACAGGGGGCTTTTGAGACCCAGTACTTC. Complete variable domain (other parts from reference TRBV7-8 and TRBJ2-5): GAGVSQSPRYKVAKRGQDVALRCDPISGHVSLFWYQQALGQGPEFLTYFQNEAQLDKSGLPSDRFFAERPEGSVSTLKIQRTQQEDSAVYLCASSLARQGAFETQYFGPGTRLLVL.

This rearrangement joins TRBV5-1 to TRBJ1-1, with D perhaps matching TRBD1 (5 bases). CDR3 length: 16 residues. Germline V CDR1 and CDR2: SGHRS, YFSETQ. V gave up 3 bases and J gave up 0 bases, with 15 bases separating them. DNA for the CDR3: TGCGCCAGCAGCTACCGGGTAGGGGCCCTGAACACTGAAGCTTTCTTT. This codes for CASSYRVGALNTEAFF.

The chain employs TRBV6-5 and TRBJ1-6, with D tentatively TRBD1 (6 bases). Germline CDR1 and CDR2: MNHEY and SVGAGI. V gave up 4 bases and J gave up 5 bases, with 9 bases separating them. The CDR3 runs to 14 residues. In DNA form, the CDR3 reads TGTGCCAGCAGTTTGGGGGCGAATAATTCACCCCTCCACTTT. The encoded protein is CASSLGANNSPLHF.